A selection of T cell receptor beta chains follows, all from one sample in a study of blood T cell repertoires in COVID-19. TCRdb keeps only in-frame clones here, not all; method: immunoSEQ multiplex PCR. Seen here are 250,000 to 350,000 clones, roughly 90% observed once, and the top ten hold approximately 13%. The sequenced material came from peripheral blood. All receptors come from a woman aged 55 to 70 with acute or convalescent COVID-19. Each CDR3 is given with its conserved first and last residue. D genes are given only for firm matches. Size values are once, few and many counts, or a class for expanded clones, and some rows have none.

>TRBD1|TRBV27|TRBJ2-7|-
CASRQGRGYEQYF
TGTGCCAGTAGACAGGGACGTGGATACGAGCAGTACTTC
>-|TRBV7-2|TRBJ1-5|-
CASSPGGGNNQPQHF
TGTGCCAGCAGCCCTGGGGGGGGCAACAATCAGCCCCAGCATTTT
>TRBD1|TRBV7-2|TRBJ2-1|-
CASSLAGDRGLIEQFF
TGTGCCAGCAGCTTAGCGGGGGACAGGGGGCTGATTGAGCAGTTCTTC
>-|TRBV7-2|TRBJ1-5|-
CASSFRQGNQPQHF
TGTGCCAGCAGCTTTCGACAGGGCAATCAGCCCCAGCATTTT
>-|TRBV5-1|TRBJ2-7|-
CASSFTSYEQYF
TGCGCCAGCAGCTTTACATCCTACGAGCAGTACTTC
>-|TRBV6-5|TRBJ2-1|-
CASSPDIKSYNEQFF
TGTGCCAGCAGTCCCGACATAAAGTCCTACAATGAGCAGTTCTTC
>-|TRBV5-5|TRBJ2-5|once
CASSLLPGGFEETQYF
TGTGCCAGCAGCTTGTTGCCAGGAGGCTTTGAAGAGACCCAGTACTTC
>TRBD1|TRBV6-7|TRBJ1-5|once
CASSRTGGGSNQPQHF
TGTGCCAGCAGTCGGACAGGGGGCGGAAGCAATCAGCCCCAGCATTTT
>-|TRBV4-2|TRBJ1-2|-
CASSQDQEGGADGYTF
TGTGCCAGCAGCCAAGATCAGGAGGGGGGGGCTGATGGCTACACCTTC
>-|TRBV3-1/TRBV3-2|TRBJ2-4|-
CASSQQGGPAKNIQYF
TGTGCCAGCAGCCAACAGGGGGGTCCCGCCAAAAACATTCAGTACTTC
>TRBD1|TRBV6-6|TRBJ1-3|few
CACAQGSSGNTIYF
TGTGCCTGCGCACAGGGGAGTTCTGGAAACACCATATATTTT
>TRBD1|TRBV6-5|TRBJ1-4|-
CASRGQGAVNEKLFF
TGTGCCAGCAGGGGTCAGGGGGCAGTGAATGAAAAACTGTTTTTT
>-|TRBV20-1|TRBJ1-1|-
CSASSGGPNTEAFF
TGCAGTGCTAGTAGCGGGGGCCCGAACACTGAAGCTTTCTTT
>-|TRBV15|TRBJ2-3|-
CATSRDQKDTQYF
TGTGCCACCAGCAGAGATCAGAAAGATACGCAGTATTTT
>TRBD2|TRBV11-3|TRBJ2-1|-
CASSLPNRGSLYRCNEQFF
TGTGCCAGCAGCTTACCCAACCGCGGGAGTCTGTATCGGTGCAATGAGCAGTTCTTC
>-|TRBV5-8|TRBJ1-5|-
CASNPRGGPLFQPQHF
TGTGCCAGCAACCCCCGGGGGGGTCCGTTATTTCAGCCCCAGCATTTT
>-|TRBV9|TRBJ2-3|-
CASSIQVADTQYF
TGTGCCAGCAGCATTCAAGTAGCAGATACGCAGTATTTT
>TRBD2|TRBV27|TRBJ2-1|-
CASRPAPETSGRPSSYNEQFF
TGTGCCAGCAGGCCTGCACCCGAAACTAGCGGGAGGCCCTCTTCCTACAATGAGCAGTTCTTC
>-|TRBV18|TRBJ1-2|once
CASLQGLPDYGYTF
TGTGCCAGCCTCCAGGGACTACCTGACTATGGCTACACCTTC
>-|TRBV27|TRBJ2-3|-
CASGVRADTQYF
TGTGCCAGCGGGGTGCGGGCGGATACGCAGTATTTT
>-|TRBV18|TRBJ1-2|-
CASSDPGGLEGYTF
TGTGCCAGCTCCGACCCGGGGGGGCTCGAGGGCTACACCTTC
>TRBD2|TRBV4-3|TRBJ2-1|once
CASSQEGGGGTSNEQFF
TGCGCCAGCAGCCAAGAAGGTGGGGGGGGGACTAGTAATGAGCAGTTCTTC
>TRBD1|TRBV19|TRBJ1-5|-
CASSFSGTGVGQPQHF
TGTGCCAGTAGTTTCTCCGGGACAGGGGTGGGCCAGCCCCAGCATTTT
>-|TRBV6-5|TRBJ2-7|-
CASNPGVFGGEQYF
TGTGCCAGCAACCCCGGGGTATTCGGGGGCGAGCAGTACTTC
>TRBD1|TRBV7-9|TRBJ1-3|-
CASSGTGQEMGERNTIYF
TGTGCCAGCAGCGGGACGGGACAGGAGATGGGAGAGCGAAACACCATATATTTT
>-|TRBV24-1|TRBJ2-7|-
CATARGDEQYF
TGTGCCACCGCAAGGGGCGACGAGCAGTACTTC
>-|TRBV27|TRBJ2-1|-
CASTPGESPYNEQFF
TGTGCCAGCACTCCGGGGGAAAGTCCCTACAATGAGCAGTTCTTC
>TRBD2|TRBV11-2|TRBJ2-2|-
CASSGRLAGVTGELFF
TGTGCCAGCAGCGGTCGACTAGCGGGAGTTACCGGGGAGCTGTTTTTT
>-|TRBV20-1|TRBJ2-7|-
CSARTSYEQYF
TGCAGTGCTCGAACATCCTACGAGCAGTACTTC
>-|TRBV18|TRBJ2-7|-
CASSPQLRGSEQYF
TGTGCCAGCTCACCGCAACTAAGGGGGAGCGAGCAGTACTTC
>TRBD1|TRBV4-1|TRBJ1-5|-
CASSQGDRGHQPQHF
TGCGCCAGCAGCCAAGGCGACAGGGGCCATCAGCCCCAGCATTTT
>-|TRBV18|TRBJ2-2|-
CASSPPLVGGNTGELFF
TGTGCCAGCTCACCACCCCTAGTGGGGGGGAACACCGGGGAGCTGTTTTTT